The subject of this entry is one T cell receptor (beta chain). The sample originates from a study of blood T cell repertoires in COVID-19. TCRdb's copy holds only in-frame clones and misses some; the assay was immunoSEQ multiplex PCR. The data contain around 270,000 clones, 80% to 90% of them singletons. CDR3 length: 13 amino acids. With 0 bases removed from V and 8 bases from J, the gap between germline ends came to 8 bases. CDR1 is LGHNA, CDR2 YNFKEQ, per germline. This chain uses TRBV4-2 with TRBJ1-5; TRBD1 might be the D (5 bases). The sample consisted of PBMCs or T cells enriched from blood (not recorded which). The receptor was isolated from a woman aged 30 to 39 who had recovered from COVID-19. CDR3 residues: CASSQEGGKPQHF. For the CDR3, the DNA is TGTGCCAGCAGCCAAGAGGGGGGGAAGCCCCAGCATTTT.